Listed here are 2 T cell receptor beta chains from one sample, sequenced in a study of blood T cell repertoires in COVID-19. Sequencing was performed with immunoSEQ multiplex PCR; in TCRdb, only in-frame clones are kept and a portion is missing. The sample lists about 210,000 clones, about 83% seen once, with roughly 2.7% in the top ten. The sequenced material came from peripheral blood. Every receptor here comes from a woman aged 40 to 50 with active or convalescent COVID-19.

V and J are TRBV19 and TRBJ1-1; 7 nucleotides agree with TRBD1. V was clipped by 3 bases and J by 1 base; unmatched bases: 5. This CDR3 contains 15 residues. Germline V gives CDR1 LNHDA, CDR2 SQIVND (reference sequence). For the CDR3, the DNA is TGTGCCAGTAGTATTTCAGCAGGGGGGAACACTGAAGCTTTCTTT. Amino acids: CASSISAGGNTEAFF.

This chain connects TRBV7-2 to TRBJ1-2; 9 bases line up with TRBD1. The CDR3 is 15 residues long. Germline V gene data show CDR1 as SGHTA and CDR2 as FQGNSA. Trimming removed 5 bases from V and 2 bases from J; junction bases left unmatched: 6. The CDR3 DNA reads TGTGCCAGCAGCCCTACGGGACAGGGCAACTATGGCTACACCTTC. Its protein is CASSPTGQGNYGYTF.